The T cell receptor beta chain described here comes from a study of radiotherapy plus CTLA-4 blockade in lung cancer. Study context: There were objective responses in around 18% of patients, and 30% to 35% had disease control. Study outcomes and limitations: TCR clones from tumors expanded in blood after radiotherapy plus ipilimumab.

Germline CDR1 LNHDA, CDR2 SQIVND (reference sequence). V lost 4 bases and J 4 bases, leaving 11 bases between the germline ends. The CDR3 is 13 residues long. Data came from immunoSEQ multiplex PCR; TCRdb stores just in-frame clones and leaves some out. The data hold some 110,000 clones, with about four fifths observed a single time. About this clone itself: Its antigen remains unknown.

The sequence was collected from a human donor with non-small cell lung cancer that progressed on radiotherapy plus ipilimumab. Some clones in this sample may be carry-over from other donors' samples. This chain uses TRBV19 with TRBJ2-7, with a tentative D call TRBD1 (6 bases). Sequencing was performed on peripheral blood, taken from a patient treated with radiotherapy plus ipilimumab. The CDR3 reads CASSTGHQYEQYF. The CDR3 coding sequence is TGTGCCAGTAGTACGGGACACCAATACGAGCAGTACTTC. The full variable domain, rest sourced from reference TRBV19 and TRBJ2-7, is DGGITQSPKYLFRKEGQNVTLSCEQNLNHDAMYWYRQDPGQGLRLIYYSQIVNDFQKGDIAEGYSVSREKKESFPLTVTSAQKNPTAFYLCASSTGHQYEQYFGPGTRLTVT.